This entry lists 9 T cell receptor beta chains sequenced from one sample in a study of cytomegalovirus exposure and HLA in healthy donors. The PCR employed 60 Vbeta primers together with 13 Jbeta primers. The assay was immunoSEQ multiplex PCR, and TCRdb's table has in-frame clones only and misses some. This table has around 210,000 clones, around 75% appearing once. Input material: PBMCs. These TCRs come from a male donor in good health and CMV-seropositive.

This chain connects TRBV5-6 to TRBJ2-7, with 7 positions matching TRBD2. The CDR3 has 12 residues. Germline V gives CDR1 SGHDT, CDR2 YYEEEE. Trimming at V came to 7 bases and at J to 7 bases, leaving 8 bases not matched to a gene. CDR3 sequence (DNA): TGTGCCAGCGCCGTGGGGGGGGAGGAGCAGTACTTC. As protein: CASAVGGEEQYF.

The gene calls are TRBV11-2 and TRBJ2-1; 10 bases are a match to TRBD2. V lost 5 bases to trimming and J lost 2 bases; unmatched junction nucleotides: 6. The CDR3 has 16 amino acids. Germline V CDR1 and CDR2: SGHAT, FQNNGV. Here the CDR3 DNA reads TGTGCCAGCAGCAACCGACTAGCGGGTGCCTACAATGAGCAGTTCTTC. Amino acids: CASSNRLAGAYNEQFF.

The chain combines TRBV29-1 with TRBJ2-3; TRBD2 might be the D (5 bases). The CDR3 has 14 amino acids. With 3 bases removed from V and 4 bases from J, the gap between germline ends came to 14 bases. CDR1 and CDR2 (germline): SQVTM, ANQGSEA. CDR3: CSVDLVAQADTQYF. The CDR3 DNA reads as TGCAGCGTTGACTTAGTAGCGCAGGCAGATACGCAGTATTTT.

The gene calls are TRBV5-6 and TRBJ1-2; TRBD1 matches at 10 bases. The V gene's germline CDR1 is SGHDT and CDR2 YYEEEE. V shed 4 bases, J shed 2 bases, and the junction held 8 bases outside the gene matches. This CDR3 comprises 16 residues. The CDR3 reads CASSRGTGAQNYGYTF. The CDR3 coding sequence is TGTGCCAGCAGCAGAGGGACAGGGGCACAGAACTATGGCTACACCTTC. Filled out from reference TRBV5-6 and TRBJ1-2, the complete variable domain reads DAGVTQSPTHLIKTRGQQVTLRCSPKSGHDTVSWYQQALGQGPQFIFQYYEEEERQRGNFPDRFSGHQFPNYSSELNVNALLLGDSALYLCASSRGTGAQNYGYTFGSGTRLTVV.

The chain combines TRBV28 with TRBJ1-1; D possibly corresponds to TRBD1 (6 bases). Germline V gives CDR1 MDHEN, CDR2 SYDVKM. Between the trimmed V and J ends, which lost 8 bases and 8 bases, there was a span of 12 bases. The length of the CDR3 is 11 residues. The chain's CDR3 is CASGQGWEAFF. Written as DNA, the CDR3 is TGTGCCAGCGGGCAGGGGTGGGAAGCTTTCTTT. The full variable domain, completed using reference TRBV28 and TRBJ1-1, is DVKVTQSSRYLVKRTGEKVFLECVQDMDHENMFWYRQDPGLGLRLIYFSYDVKMKEKGDIPEGYSVSREKKERFSLILESASTNQTSMYLCASGQGWEAFFGQGTRLTVV.

This chain connects TRBV7-8 to TRBJ2-1, with D unclear. V was pared by 0 bases and J by 0 bases, with 6 bases between. Germline V CDR1 and CDR2: SGHVS, FQNEAQ. The CDR3 covers 15 residues. Here the CDR3 DNA reads TGTGCCAGCAGCTTAGCGGCATTCTCCTACAATGAGCAGTTCTTC. Translation: CASSLAAFSYNEQFF.

The chain combines TRBV2 with TRBJ1-2, with 7 bases lining up with TRBD1. This CDR3 is 13 amino acids long. Germline V gene lookup returns CDR1 SNHLY and CDR2 FYNNEI. The J segment lost 5 bases and the V segment lost 7 bases, leaving 7 bases of the junction unmatched. The CDR3 protein is CASMTQTGYGYTF. The CDR3 DNA reads as TGTGCCAGCATGACCCAGACAGGGTATGGCTACACCTTC.

In this sample, this clone turned up a few times. The chain uses TRBV6-1 and TRBJ1-2; 7 nucleotides align to TRBD1. V lost 3 bases, J lost 8 bases, and 9 bases stayed unmatched. The CDR3 length is 14 residues. CDR1 is MNHNS, CDR2 SASEGT, per germline. CDR3 protein: CASSDMTGPQGYTF. CDR3 sequence (DNA): TGTGCCAGCAGTGACATGACAGGGCCTCAGGGCTACACCTTC.

The rearrangement joins TRBV6-6 to TRBJ2-5; 7 positions match TRBD1. There are 16 residues in the CDR3. Germline CDR1 reads MNHNY; CDR2 reads SVGAGI (reference sequence). The J segment lost 5 bases and the V segment lost 2 bases, leaving 11 bases of the junction unmatched. CDR3 sequence reads: CASSYGRQGGLETQYF. CDR3 coding DNA: TGTGCCAGCAGTTACGGCCGACAGGGCGGCCTGGAGACCCAGTACTTC.